The 16 T cell receptor beta chains below all came from one sample that was sequenced in a study of shared clonotypes between healthy human individuals. The protocol was immunoSEQ multiplex PCR, while the TCRdb copy is restricted to in-frame clones and leaves out a portion. The data contain 2 million to 2.5 million clones, around 92% of them seen just once; the ten biggest clones take up roughly 0.34%. Sequencing was performed on naive CD4+ T cells from PBMCs. Noted subset: CD45RA+ positively selected. The receptors originated from a man younger than 35 in good health. Some clones in this sample may be carry-over from other donors' samples.

This chain uses TRBV28 with TRBJ2-7; TRBD1 or TRBD2 may be the D gene (5 bases each). The V end was cut by 6 bases, the J end by 2 bases, with 14 bases between. This CDR3 is 14 amino acids long. Germline-derived CDR1 and CDR2 are MDHEN and SYDVKM. DNA for the CDR3: TGTGCCAGCAGCATTCCGGGACCGACCTACGAGCAGTACTTC. Its translation: CASSIPGPTYEQYF.

As regards this clone: Other nucleotide sequences from this sample produce the same CDR3. CDR3 in DNA: TGTGCCAGCGGCGCAGATACGCAGTATTTT. It specifies CASGADTQYF. This chain connects TRBV28 to TRBJ2-3; no firm D call. CDR3 length: 10 amino acids. Germline V gene lookup returns CDR1 MDHEN and CDR2 SYDVKM. V lost 8 bases to trimming and J lost 4 bases, with 4 bases between them.

The chain employs TRBV5-1 and TRBJ2-5; 7 bases agree with TRBD1. Germline V CDR1 and CDR2: SGHRS, YFSETQ. The trim removed 7 bases at V and 4 bases at J, leaving 7 bases unmatched. This CDR3 comprises 13 residues. The CDR3 DNA sequence: TGCGCCAGCCAACCGACAGGGCCAGAGACCCAGTACTTC. The encoded protein is CASQPTGPETQYF.

J is TRBJ2-1 and V is TRBV4-3, with 10 bases aligning to TRBD2. There are 18 residues in the CDR3. The germline gives CDR1 LGHNA, CDR2 YSLEER. Trimming removed 1 base from V and 9 bases from J; junction bases left unmatched: 15. Here the CDR3 DNA reads TGCGCCAGCAGCCAAGGGGACTACTCTAGCGGGAGTGGGACTGAGCAGTTCTTC. This gives the protein CASSQGDYSSGSGTEQFF.

The CDR3 loop is CSVEDPRGHTGELFF. The CDR3 DNA reads TGCAGCGTTGAAGATCCCAGGGGACACACCGGGGAGCTGTTTTTT. The V and J genes are TRBV29-1 and TRBJ2-2; the D gene is possibly TRBD1 (6 bases). The CDR3 totals 15 residues. Germline CDR1 and CDR2: SQVTM and ANQGSEA. The V end lost 0 bases, the J end lost 3 bases, and 11 bases lay between the germline ends.

This chain links TRBV4-3 with TRBJ1-2; 9 nucleotides line up with TRBD1. The ends lost 0 bases at V and 6 bases at J; junction bases unmatched: 5. Germline V gene lookup returns CDR1 LGHNA and CDR2 YSLEER. The CDR3 is made up of 15 amino acids. Here the CDR3 DNA reads TGCGCCAGCAGCCAAGAGCTACAGGGGGCGAATGGCTACACCTTC. It specifies CASSQELQGANGYTF.

The gene calls are TRBV6-1 and TRBJ2-4; no clear D. V lost 3 bases and J 0 bases, leaving 12 bases between the germline ends. The CDR3 consists of 16 residues. Looked up from germline, CDR1 is MNHNS and CDR2 is SASEGT. Here the CDR3 DNA reads TGTGCCAGCAGTGACCCAACAGACCTAGCCAAAAACATTCAGTACTTC. This codes for CASSDPTDLAKNIQYF.

The chain carries TRBV11-2 and TRBJ2-7; tentatively, D is TRBD2 (5 bases). Trimming pared 0 bases from V and 2 bases from J, leaving 11 bases between. From germline, CDR1 is SGHAT and CDR2 FQNNGV. The CDR3 covers 15 residues. CDR3 sequence (DNA): TGTGCCAGCAGCTTAGAAGGCCGGGGAACCTACGAGCAGTACTTC. Its protein product is CASSLEGRGTYEQYF.

This clone was seen once. V gene TRBV9 combines with J gene TRBJ2-7, with D perhaps matching TRBD2 (6 bases). The CDR3 runs 15 residues. Germline CDR1 SGDLS, CDR2 YYNGEE. Trimming removed 4 bases from V and 4 bases from J, with 18 bases in between. The CDR3 loop is CASSPTGEQLYEQYF. The CDR3, as DNA: TGTGCCAGCAGCCCCACGGGAGAACAGCTTTACGAGCAGTACTTC. Full variable domain (remainder filled in from reference TRBV9 and TRBJ2-7): DSGVTQTPKHLITATGQRVTLRCSPRSGDLSVYWYQQSLDQGLQFLIQYYNGEERAKGNILERFSAQQFPDLHSELNLSSLELGDSALYFCASSPTGEQLYEQYFGPGTRLTVT.

The chain employs TRBV2 and TRBJ2-5; a weak D match, TRBD2 (6 bases). The CDR3 has 15 residues. V lost 3 bases and J lost 1, with 12 bases in between. The germline CDR1 and CDR2 sequences are SNHLY and FYNNEI. CDR3 in DNA: TGTGCCAGCAGTGACCGAACAGCGGGCCAAGAGACCCAGTACTTC. Its protein product is CASSDRTAGQETQYF.

The genes are TRBV6-5 and TRBJ1-5, with D unresolved. The CDR3 totals 14 residues. The V gene's germline CDR1 is MNHEY and CDR2 SVGAGI. V was pared by 6 bases and J by 6 bases, with 15 bases between. CDR3 in DNA: TGTGCCAGCAGCCCAGCGTTTCGGAGTCAGCCCCAGCATTTT. This codes for CASSPAFRSQPQHF.

J is TRBJ2-6 and V is TRBV27; possibly TRBD2 for D (5 bases). The CDR3 covers 16 residues. CDR1 MNHEY and CDR2 SMNVEV come from the germline V gene (reference sequence). Between the trimmed V and J ends, which lost 3 bases and 0 bases, there was a span of 9 bases. DNA for the CDR3: TGTGCCAGCAGTTTTGGGAGAGACTCTGGGGCCAACGTCCTGACTTTC. Translated, it gives CASSFGRDSGANVLTF.

V is TRBV6-5 and J is TRBJ2-7, with D possibly TRBD2 on 6 matching bases. Germline-derived CDR1 and CDR2 are MNHEY and SVGAGI. The CDR3 contains 14 residues. V shed 7 bases and J shed 5 bases, with 18 bases lying between them. The CDR3 region is CASIRTLGGHEQYF. As DNA, the CDR3 is TGTGCCAGCATTAGGACCCTCGGAGGGCACGAGCAGTACTTC.

The V gene is TRBV9, the J gene TRBJ1-6, with D tentatively TRBD1 (5 bases). This CDR3 has 14 amino acids. Trimming removed 0 bases at V and 12 bases at J, with 13 bases between. Germline V gives CDR1 SGDLS, CDR2 YYNGEE. The CDR3 DNA is TGTGCCAGCAGCGTAGCTACTCGGGGGGTACCCCTCCACTTT. Encoded protein: CASSVATRGVPLHF.

This sequence joins TRBV5-4 and TRBJ2-3; 7 bases align to TRBD2. Looked up from germline, CDR1 is SGHNT and CDR2 is YYREEE (reference sequence). V lost 2 bases, J lost 3 bases, and 15 bases stayed unmatched. The CDR3 runs 18 residues. The chain's CDR3 is CASSFGAEVGRGTDTQYF. The CDR3, as DNA: TGTGCCAGCAGCTTTGGGGCGGAGGTGGGGAGGGGAACAGATACGCAGTATTTT. Full variable domain (rest looked up from reference TRBV5-4 and TRBJ2-3): ETGVTQSPTHLIKTRGQQVTLRCSSQSGHNTVSWYQQALGQGPQFIFQYYREEENGRGNFPPRFSGLQFPNYSSELNVNALELDDSALYLCASSFGAEVGRGTDTQYFGPGTRLTVL.

The chain uses TRBV2 and TRBJ2-1, with D maybe TRBD2 (6 bases). Trimming left V 7 bases short and J 12 bases short, with 13 bases between. CDR3 length: 11 amino acids. Germline assignment: CDR1 SNHLY and CDR2 FYNNEI. The CDR3 reads CASTPGSWQFF. CDR3 nucleotides: TGTGCCAGCACCCCCGGGAGCTGGCAGTTCTTC.